This T cell receptor (beta chain) is from a study of T cell responses to AZD1222 COVID-19 vaccine. Generated by immunoSEQ multiplex PCR, the TCRdb table keeps only in-frame clones and is missing some. This table holds roughly 150,000 clones, roughly nine tenths found once. The CDR3 loop spans 15 amino acids. Germline V lookup: CDR1 MNHNS, CDR2 SASEGT. On this clone itself: A read error may account for a junction end that differs from germline.

The chain recombines TRBV6-1 with TRBJ1-5, with a possible D match to TRBD1 (6 bases). Here the sequenced sample was peripheral blood, taken on day 0 of AZD1222 vaccination. The clonotype was recovered from an adult in good health. The CDR3 region is CASSEAGTTNQPQHF. Written as DNA, the CDR3 is TGTGCCAGCAGCGAAGCCGGGACAACGAATCAGCCCCAGCATTTT.